The 10 T cell receptor beta chains listed next were all sequenced from one sample in a study of breast tumors, draining lymph nodes, adjacent tissues. In TCRdb, the multiplex PCR reads were re-called with MiXCR into one record per CDR3 protein. The sample lists about 13,000 distinct CDR3 sequences; approximately 50% were seen once. Sequencing used tumor-adjacent breast tissue. All receptors come from a female donor with breast cancer. Some clones in this sample may be carry-over from other donors' samples.

This clonotype is classed as medium-sized. The chain combines TRBV7-8 with TRBJ1-2; TRBD1 agrees at 8 bases. From germline, CDR1 is SGHVS and CDR2 FQNEAQ. This CDR3 region has 15 residues. Unmatched junction bases numbered 5, after V lost 5 bases and J lost 0 bases. This chain's CDR3 is CASSARTGTNYGYTF. The CDR3 nucleotides read TGTGCCAGCAGCGCCCGGACAGGGACTAACTATGGCTACACCTTC.

This clonotype has a count of ten or more. This sequence may be a read error, since a much larger clone differs from it by one base. The chain uses TRBV5-4 and TRBJ2-1, with D possibly called TRBD1 or TRBD2 (6 bases each). This CDR3 has 13 residues. Trimming stripped 1 base from V and 6 bases from J, with 8 bases between. Germline CDR1 SGHNT, CDR2 YYREEE (reference sequence). The CDR3 protein is CASSLPGANEQFF. The CDR3 DNA reads TGTGCCAGCAGCTTGCCGGGGGCCAATGAGCAGTTCTTC.

This clonotype was detected many times. CDR3 DNA: TGTGCCAGCAGCTTAATGGGGGAACAAGATACGCAGTATTTT. It specifies CASSLMGEQDTQYF. The rearrangement links TRBV7-6 to TRBJ2-3; the D call may be TRBD1 or TRBD2 (5 bases each). Trimming took off 2 bases at V and 5 bases at J, with 11 bases between the two ends. The CDR3 consists of 14 residues. The V gene's germline CDR1 is SGHVS and CDR2 FNYEAQ.

This clonotype came up once. This chain uses TRBV10-2 with TRBJ2-3; a possible D gene is TRBD1 (7 bases). The CDR3 spans 15 residues. Germline CDR1 reads WSHSY; CDR2 reads SAAADI. With 10 bases removed from V and 9 bases from J, the gap between germline ends came to 26 bases. The CDR3 DNA reads as TGCGCCACAACCTCGGAGGGGGCCGATATTGACACGCAGTATTTT. Its translation: CATTSEGADIDTQYF.

The V and J genes are TRBV9 and TRBJ2-3; 10 nucleotides agree with TRBD1. J lost 6 bases, V lost 5 bases, and 9 bases had no gene match. This CDR3 is built from 15 residues. Looked up from germline, CDR1 is SGDLS and CDR2 is YYNGEE. CDR3 region: CASSTGTGELDTQYF. The CDR3, as DNA: TGTGCCAGCAGTACAGGGACAGGGGAATTGGATACGCAGTATTTT.

This chain joins TRBV29-1 and TRBJ2-3, with TRBD2 identical over 8 bases. The CDR3 length is 17 residues. The ends lost 1 base at V and 0 bases at J; junction bases unmatched: 9. The germline V gene encodes CDR1 SQVTM and CDR2 ANQGSEA. The CDR3 nucleotides read TGCAGCGTTGAAGGTGTAGCGGGAAGCACTAGCACAGATACGCAGTATTTT. Its protein product is CSVEGVAGSTSTDTQYF.

Comment on this clonotype: Since a much larger clone is just one base distant, this may be a read error. V usage is TRBV30 and J usage is TRBJ1-4; 11 bases fit TRBD1. Per the germline V gene, CDR1 is GTSNPN and CDR2 is SVGIG (reference sequence). The CDR3 is made up of 13 amino acids. CDR3 region: CAWRRTGGEKLLF. CDR3 DNA: TGTGCCTGGAGGCGGACAGGGGGCGAAAAACTGCTTTTT.

This clonotype was observed many times. A much larger clonotype is one base distant, so this may be a read error. The gene calls are TRBV7-3 and TRBJ2-3; D is uncertain. The CDR3 covers 17 residues. The germline CDR1 and CDR2 sequences are SGHTA and FQGTGA. CDR3 region: CASSLSGGSAGTDPQYF. Written as DNA, the CDR3 is TGTGCCAGCAGCTTAAGCGGTGGATCGGCTGGTACAGATCCGCAGTATTTT.

In its sample, this clonotype was seen once. The chain carries TRBV9 and TRBJ2-1; 8 bases are a match to TRBD2. CDR3 length: 15 residues. V lost 0 bases and J lost 8; bases outside the gene matches: 7. Germline-derived CDR1 and CDR2 are SGDLS and YYNGEE. CDR3 sequence: CASSVGGLDRDEQFF. The CDR3 DNA is TGTGCCAGCAGCGTAGGGGGACTAGATCGCGATGAGCAGTTCTTC.

The chain uses TRBV9 and TRBJ1-3, with a tentative D call TRBD1 (6 bases). The CDR3 runs to 14 residues. Germline-derived CDR1 and CDR2 are SGDLS and YYNGEE. The V end was cut by 3 bases, the J end by 2 bases, with 9 bases between. The CDR3 loop reads CASSGRTAGNTIYF. The DNA of the CDR3 is TGTGCCAGCAGCGGAAGGACAGCTGGAAACACCATATATTTT.